This TCR beta chain emerged from a study of graft-versus-host responses after intestinal transplantation. J lost 6 bases, V lost 5 bases, and 9 bases had no gene match. This CDR3 region has 14 residues. Germline V gives CDR1 MNHEY, CDR2 SVGAGI. Using immunoSEQ multiplex PCR, the repertoire was profiled, and TCRdb retains in-frame clones only, with some absent. The sample records 35,000 to 40,000 clones, roughly nine tenths being singletons. Tissue from the graft was processed to free its intraepithelial and lamina propria lymphocytes. This clone showed up just a few times. The V and J genes are TRBV6-5 and TRBJ1-1; 7 bases map to TRBD1. This specimen was ileum tissue, taken roughly 200 days after intestinal transplant. The receptor was isolated from a human patient who received an intestinal transplant, so some T cells may come from the graft donor. CDR3 DNA: TGTGCCAGCAGTCGGTACAGGGGACGGGCTGAAGCTTTCTTT. It codes for CASSRYRGRAEAFF.